These T cell receptor beta chains were read from a single sample in a study of T cells in Graves' hyperthyroidism and ophthalmopathy. TCRdb analysed the multiplex PCR reads with MiXCR anew, one entry per CDR3 protein. The table has 550,000 to 850,000 distinct CDR3 sequences, approximately 19% seen once; the top ten hold over 15%. Material for sequencing was blood. These receptors originate from a woman aged 45-59 years with Graves' hyperthyroidism that later progressed to Graves' ophthalmopathy. Both conserved end residues are part of each CDR3. D genes are given only for firm matches. The size of a clone is reported for some rows only, either as once, few or many, or as a class for expanded clones.

cdr3_length,d_call,v_call,clone_size,j_call,cdr3_aa,cdr3_nt
16,TRBD2,TRBV3-1,-,TRBJ2-3,CASSQAGTRSSDTQYF,TGTGCCAGCAGCCAGGCCGGGACTAGAAGTTCAGATACGCAGTATTTT
14,TRBD1,TRBV9,few,TRBJ2-2,CASSGGQGVGELFF,TGTGCCAGCAGCGGGGGACAGGGGGTCGGGGAGCTGTTTTTT
13,-,TRBV27,few,TRBJ2-3,CASSFHRSDTQYF,TGTGCCAGCAGTTTTCACAGATCAGATACGCAGTATTTT
15,TRBD2,TRBV7-2,few,TRBJ2-1,CASSRTSGHALEQFF,TGTGCCAGCAGCAGGACTAGCGGCCATGCCTTGGAGCAGTTCTTC
17,-,TRBV7-8,few,TRBJ2-1,CASSFERGFDKDNEQFF,TGTGCCAGCAGCTTCGAGAGGGGCTTCGATAAGGACAATGAGCAGTTCTTC
19,TRBD1,TRBV19,-,TRBJ2-1,CASSRDRGRRLIFNNEQFF,TGTGCCAGTAGTAGGGACAGGGGGCGCAGACTAATCTTTAACAATGAGCAGTTCTTC
14,TRBD1,TRBV7-6,-,TRBJ1-2,CASSLQGADYGHTF,TGTGCCAGCAGCTTGCAGGGGGCGGACTATGGCCACACCTTC
15,-,TRBV10-3,few,TRBJ2-2,CAISESNGHPGELFF,TGTGCCATCAGTGAGTCGAATGGTCACCCCGGGGAGCTGTTTTTT
15,-,TRBV6-6,-,TRBJ1-1,CASSYPETEYTEAFF,TGTGCCAGCAGTTACCCTGAGACAGAATACACTGAAGCTTTCTTT
12,TRBD1,TRBV4-1,-,TRBJ2-3,CASSQGGQGAYF,TGCGCCAGCAGCCAAGGAGGACAGGGGGCGTATTTT
15,-,TRBV11-2,many,TRBJ2-5,CASSLGVELQETQYF,TGTGCCAGCAGCTTGGGCGTAGAACTCCAAGAGACCCAGTACTTC
15,-,TRBV7-8,many,TRBJ1-6,CASSLEALYNSPLHF,TGTGCCAGCAGCTTAGAGGCCCTCTATAATTCACCCCTCCACTTT
14,-,TRBV7-8,few,TRBJ1-5,CANRPTGENQPQHF,TGTGCCAACAGGCCTACGGGGGAGAATCAGCCCCAGCATTTT
15,TRBD1,TRBV20-1,-,TRBJ1-5,CSARQTGGSNQPQHF,TGCAGTGCTAGACAGACAGGGGGCAGCAATCAGCCCCAGCATTTT
14,-,TRBV9,few,TRBJ2-3,CASNPGSPADTQYF,TGTGCCAGCAACCCGGGCTCTCCCGCGGATACGCAGTATTTT
15,-,TRBV3-1,many,TRBJ2-2,CASRLRLGNTGELFF,TGTGCCAGCAGACTGCGATTAGGGAACACCGGGGAGCTGTTTTTT
14,-,TRBV5-5,-,TRBJ2-3,CASSPDSYWDTQYF,TGTGCCAGCAGCCCTGATTCCTATTGGGATACGCAGTATTTT
17,TRBD1,TRBV15,few,TRBJ1-1,CATSRDFPDREVTEAFF,TGTGCCACCAGCAGAGACTTCCCTGACAGGGAGGTTACCGAAGCTTTCTTT
14,-,TRBV19,-,TRBJ1-5,CASSIGRRNQPQHF,TGTGCCAGTAGTATAGGACGGAGGAATCAGCCCCAGCATTTT
18,TRBD2,TRBV15,few,TRBJ2-1,CATSRDGTRGGGNNEQFF,TGTGCCACCAGCAGAGATGGGACACGGGGGGGGGGTAATAATGAGCAGTTCTTC
14,TRBD1,TRBV5-1,-,TRBJ1-1,CASSFAQGGTEAFF,TGCGCCAGCAGCTTTGCGCAGGGGGGCACTGAAGCTTTCTTT
17,-,TRBV27,-,TRBJ1-6,CASSPLPGPSGGSPLHF,TGTGCCAGCAGTCCCCTCCCGGGACCGTCCGGTGGGTCACCCCTCCACTTT
14,-,TRBV2,many,TRBJ1-2,CASTQRWQTYGYTF,TGTGCCAGCACCCAACGGTGGCAGACCTATGGCTACACCTTC
15,-,TRBV11-2,-,TRBJ2-3,CASSRDGGVADTQYF,TGTGCCAGCAGCCGTGACGGAGGGGTGGCAGATACGCAGTATTTT
13,TRBD2,TRBV10-2,-,TRBJ2-1,CASNSGGVGEQFF,TGCGCCAGCAACTCGGGGGGGGTGGGTGAGCAGTTCTTC
19,TRBD2,TRBV7-8,many,TRBJ2-1,CASSPRVAGGLSSYNEQFF,TGTGCCAGCAGCCCGAGGGTAGCGGGGGGCCTGAGCTCCTACAATGAGCAGTTCTTC
17,TRBD1,TRBV10-2,-,TRBJ2-3,CASSRPQDRGPTDTQYF,TGCGCCAGCAGTAGACCTCAGGACAGGGGGCCCACAGATACGCAGTATTTT
12,TRBD1,TRBV7-9,-,TRBJ2-5,CASTGQGETQYF,TGTGCCAGCACCGGACAGGGTGAGACCCAGTACTTC
15,-,TRBV18,few,TRBJ1-2,CASSPENSYNYGYTF,TGTGCCAGCTCACCAGAGAACAGCTATAACTATGGCTACACCTTC
15,TRBD1,TRBV19,once,TRBJ1-1,CASSPARQGRTEAFF,TGTGCCAGTAGTCCGGCCCGACAGGGGAGGACTGAAGCTTTCTTT
16,TRBD1,TRBV15,many,TRBJ1-1,CATSTWNRGTNTEAFF,TGTGCCACCAGCACTTGGAACAGGGGGACGAACACTGAAGCTTTCTTT
16,-,TRBV5-1,-,TRBJ1-3,CASSLNLQTAGNTIYF,TGCGCCAGCAGCTTGAATCTTCAGACCGCTGGAAACACCATATATTTT
13,-,TRBV27,-,TRBJ1-1,CASKYSSNTEAFF,TGTGCCAGCAAGTACTCATCGAACACTGAAGCTTTCTTT
15,-,TRBV12-3/TRBV12-4,-,TRBJ2-5,CASSPPLRGTETQYF,TGTGCCAGCAGCCCCCCCCTGAGAGGGACGGAGACCCAGTACTTC
16,TRBD1,TRBV20-1,-,TRBJ2-7,CSARVDQGQIDYEQYF,TGCAGTGCTAGAGTTGATCAGGGACAGATAGACTACGAGCAGTACTTC
14,TRBD1,TRBV19,few,TRBJ1-1,CASSIGQGTGEAFF,TGTGCCAGTAGTATTGGGCAGGGGACAGGTGAAGCTTTCTTT
13,-,TRBV3-1,-,TRBJ1-1,CASSQVRGTGAFF,TGTGCCAGCAGCCAAGTCCGGGGAACTGGAGCTTTCTTT
17,-,TRBV7-9,many,TRBJ1-2,CASSLVQSYADNYGYTF,TGTGCCAGCAGCTTAGTACAGTCATATGCAGATAACTATGGCTACACCTTC
14,-,TRBV6-5,-,TRBJ2-7,CASSYSGGLNEQYF,TGTGCCAGCAGTTACTCTGGGGGGCTCAACGAGCAGTACTTC
16,TRBD1,TRBV5-1,-,TRBJ1-3,CASSGDEQGPGNTIYF,TGCGCCAGCAGCGGGGATGAACAGGGGCCTGGAAACACCATATATTTT
15,TRBD2,TRBV5-1,-,TRBJ2-7,CASSTGLAGPYEQYF,TGCGCCAGCAGCACGGGACTAGCGGGCCCCTACGAGCAGTACTTC
11,-,TRBV19,-,TRBJ2-5,CASKMAETQYF,TGTGCCAGTAAGATGGCGGAGACCCAGTACTTC
14,-,TRBV6-1,few,TRBJ1-5,CASSEANGNQPQHF,TGTGCCAGCAGTGAAGCGAATGGCAATCAGCCCCAGCATTTT
13,-,TRBV5-4,many,TRBJ2-5,CASSRRVQETQYF,TGTGCCAGCAGTCGGCGGGTCCAAGAGACCCAGTACTTC
16,-,TRBV10-3,few,TRBJ2-2,CAISDPGTTNTGELFF,TGTGCCATCAGTGACCCCGGGACAACGAACACCGGGGAGCTGTTTTTT
16,TRBD1,TRBV2,many,TRBJ2-1,CASSGYGQGSYNEQFF,TGTGCCAGCAGTGGTTATGGACAGGGCTCCTACAATGAGCAGTTCTTC
17,-,TRBV7-6,-,TRBJ1-6,CASSLSSSSEPNSPLHF,TGTGCCAGCAGCTTATCATCTTCCAGTGAGCCCAATTCACCCCTCCACTTT
15,-,TRBV15,few,TRBJ2-5,CATSGGDRAQETQYF,TGTGCCACCAGCGGAGGGGACAGAGCCCAAGAGACCCAGTACTTC
17,-,TRBV25-1,-,TRBJ2-6,CASSDRGRGSGANVLTF,TGTGCCAGCAGTGATAGGGGACGAGGCTCTGGGGCCAACGTCCTGACTTTC
15,-,TRBV13,-,TRBJ1-3,CASSLDSGSGNTIYF,TGTGCCAGCAGCTTAGACAGTGGCTCTGGAAACACCATATATTTT
13,TRBD1,TRBV29-1,few,TRBJ2-7,CSVGGQNSYEQYF,TGCAGCGTTGGGGGACAGAACTCCTACGAGCAGTACTTC
16,-,TRBV7-9,-,TRBJ2-4,CASSPPLSWGKIFQYF,TGTGCCAGCAGCCCCCCATTGAGCTGGGGGAAAATTTTTCAGTACTTC
18,TRBD2,TRBV12-3/TRBV12-4,few,TRBJ2-3,CASSRGLAGGRGTDTQYF,TGTGCCAGCAGCCGTGGACTAGCGGGGGGGCGAGGCACAGATACGCAGTATTTT
13,-,TRBV7-9,-,TRBJ2-5,CASSPPPGETQYF,TGTGCCAGCAGCCCCCCGCCGGGTGAGACCCAGTACTTC
15,TRBD1,TRBV5-1,-,TRBJ1-5,CASSLDTGGKQPQHF,TGCGCCAGCAGCTTGGACACAGGGGGAAAGCAGCCCCAGCATTTT
12,-,TRBV7-6,many,TRBJ2-2,CASSFRGGELFF,TGTGCCAGCAGCTTTAGAGGCGGGGAGCTGTTTTTT
11,TRBD1,TRBV30,many,TRBJ2-7,CACGQAYEQYF,TGTGCCTGCGGACAGGCCTACGAGCAGTACTTC
16,TRBD1,TRBV5-6,-,TRBJ1-3,CASSPGTGAPGNTIYF,TGTGCCAGCAGCCCCGGGACAGGGGCGCCTGGAAACACCATATATTTT